These 9 T cell receptor beta chains originate from one sample sequenced in a study of regulatory T cells in long-lasting Graves disease. Noted time point: newly diagnosed GD, antithyroid drugs for less than 3 months. Preparation of the TCR library used RNA extracted from PBMCs. Libraries of TCR beta came from iRepertoire HTBI primers plus Arm-PCR of CDR3 regions. TCRdb re-called the multiplex PCR reads with MiXCR, one entry per CDR3 protein. The sample holds around 480,000 distinct CDR3 sequences; about 17% are singletons and the top ten take approximately 12%. These data also featured in a second study, about T cells in Graves' hyperthyroidism and ophthalmopathy.

This specimen was peripheral blood mononuclear cells (PBMCs), taken at new diagnosis, from a patient treated with antithyroid drugs. The receptors derive from a man in his forties with Graves disease.

A few counts support this clonotype. The chain recombines TRBV19 with TRBJ1-5, with 7 bases that match TRBD1. Per the germline V gene, CDR1 is LNHDA and CDR2 is SQIVND (reference sequence). With 4 bases clipped from V and 0 bases from J, the junction kept 9 bases outside the gene matches. The CDR3 spans 17 residues. The CDR3, as DNA: TGTGCCAGTAGTACAGCCGGGACAGCCCCTAGCAATCAGCCCCAGCATTTT. Protein product: CASSTAGTAPSNQPQHF.

This clonotype was counted only a few times. The gene calls are TRBV11-1 and TRBJ1-2; D uncertain. Germline V lookup: CDR1 SGHAT, CDR2 FQDESV (reference sequence). Trimming took 4 bases from V and 4 from J, leaving 22 bases between them. This CDR3 has 17 amino acids. The CDR3 DNA follows: TGTGCCAGCAGCTCCGAATGGGCATTCGGAAGTGGCTATGGCTACACCTTC. Translating gives CASSSEWAFGSGYGYTF.

This clonotype was detected only a few times. The genes are TRBV18 and TRBJ2-2; 10 bases fit TRBD2. The V and J ends lost 1 base and 4 bases, in that order; junction bases with no gene match: 9. The CDR3 spans 18 residues. Germline CDR1 and CDR2: KGHSH and LQKENI. The CDR3, as DNA: TGTGCCAGCTCACCACTAGCGGGAGGACAACTTGTCACCGGGGAGCTGTTTTTT. This gives the protein CASSPLAGGQLVTGELFF.

Many counts were recorded for this clonotype. This chain links TRBV20-1 with TRBJ2-7; D perhaps matches TRBD2 (5 bases). The germline CDR1 and CDR2 sequences are DFQATT and SNEGSKA (reference sequence). This CDR3 region has 14 residues. V shed 2 bases and J shed 0 bases, with 11 bases lying between them. CDR3 nucleotide sequence: TGCAGTGCTAGATCGGCCGGAGGCTCCTACGAGCAGTACTTC. It is translated as CSARSAGGSYEQYF.

This clonotype was found many times. The gene calls are TRBV20-1 and TRBJ2-5; D assignment may be TRBD1 or TRBD2 (6 bases each). The CDR3 totals 14 residues. Germline values: CDR1 DFQATT, CDR2 SNEGSKA (reference sequence). V was trimmed by 7 bases and J by 5 bases, leaving 20 bases between them. The CDR3 bases are TGCAGTGTAAGGGGGAGGCCGAGGGGGGAGACCCAGTACTTC. Protein: CSVRGRPRGETQYF.

This clonotype was observed at least ten times. The chain couples TRBV20-1 to TRBJ2-7; D is unclear. V was shortened by 5 bases and J by 2 bases, with 7 bases between the two germline ends. Germline V lookup: CDR1 DFQATT, CDR2 SNEGSKA (reference sequence). The CDR3 spans 11 residues. CDR3 loop: CSAPSTYEQYF. The CDR3 nucleotides read TGCAGTGCTCCGAGTACCTACGAGCAGTACTTC.

This clonotype was counted only a few times. This sequence joins TRBV9 and TRBJ1-6, with 8 bases identical to TRBD1. V dropped 0 bases and J dropped 6; count of bases not matched to a gene: 8. The CDR3 runs 17 residues. Germline-derived CDR1 and CDR2 are SGDLS and YYNGEE. The CDR3 nucleotides read TGTGCCAGCAGCGTAGATATCGGACAGGGATTTAATTCACCCCTCCACTTT. It codes for CASSVDIGQGFNSPLHF.

The genes are TRBV7-9 and TRBJ2-2; possible D gene TRBD1, 6 bases. V lost 4 bases and J lost 0, with 18 bases in between. Germline V gene lookup returns CDR1 SEHNR and CDR2 FQNEAQ (reference sequence). The CDR3 length is 18 residues. The CDR3 region is CASSSTGIPTSNTGELFF. CDR3 coding DNA: TGTGCCAGCAGCTCAACAGGGATTCCTACTTCGAACACCGGGGAGCTGTTTTTT.

This clonotype showed up many times. The chain is built from TRBV5-1 and TRBJ2-3; no definite D call. This CDR3 comprises 14 residues. The ends were cut back, 4 bases at V and 0 bases at J, with 9 bases in the middle. Germline values: CDR1 SGHRS, CDR2 YFSETQ. The CDR3 protein is CASSGPLSTDTQYF. In nucleotides, the CDR3 is TGCGCCAGCAGCGGCCCCCTAAGCACAGATACGCAGTATTTT.